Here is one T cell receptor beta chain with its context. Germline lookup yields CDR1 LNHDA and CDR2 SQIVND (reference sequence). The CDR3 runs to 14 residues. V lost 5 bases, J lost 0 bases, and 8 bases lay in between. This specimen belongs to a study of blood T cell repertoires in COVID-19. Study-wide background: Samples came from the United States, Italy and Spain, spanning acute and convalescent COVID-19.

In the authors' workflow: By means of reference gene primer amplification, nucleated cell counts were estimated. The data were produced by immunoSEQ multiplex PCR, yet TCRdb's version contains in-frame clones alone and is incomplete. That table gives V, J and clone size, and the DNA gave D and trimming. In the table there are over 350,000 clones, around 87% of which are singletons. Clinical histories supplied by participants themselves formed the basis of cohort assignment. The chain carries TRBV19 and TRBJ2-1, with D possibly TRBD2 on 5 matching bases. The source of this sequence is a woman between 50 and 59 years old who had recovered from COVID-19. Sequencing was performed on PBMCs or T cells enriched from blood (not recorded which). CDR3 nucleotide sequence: TGTGCCAGTAGTGTCGAGGGCTCCTACAATGAGCAGTTCTTC. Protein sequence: CASSVEGSYNEQFF.